This T cell receptor beta chain was found in a study of blood T cell repertoires in COVID-19. Across the study: The samples span acute and convalescent COVID-19 from the United States, Italy and Spain.

V lost 2 bases to trimming and J lost 5 bases, with 12 bases between them. The V gene's germline CDR1 is GTSNPN and CDR2 SVGIG (reference sequence). This CDR3 region has 13 residues. Generated by immunoSEQ multiplex PCR, the TCRdb table keeps only in-frame clones and is missing some. The sample includes 80,000 or so clones, roughly 86% of them seen just once. The material sequenced was peripheral blood. This TCR derives from a man in his sixties with acute or convalescent COVID-19. This chain joins TRBV30 and TRBJ1-1; no clear D. CDR3 DNA: TGTGCCTGGAGTTCAATGGGAGGGACTGAAGCTTTCTTT. Translated: CAWSSMGGTEAFF. The full variable domain, in which reference TRBV30 and TRBJ1-1 provide the parts outside the CDR3, is SQTIHQWPATLVQPVGSPLSLECTVEGTSNPNLYWYRQAAGRGLQLLFYSVGIGQISSEVPQNLSASRPQDRQFILSSKKLLLSDSGFYLCAWSSMGGTEAFFGQGTRLTVV.